This is a list of T cell receptor beta chains from one sample in a study of tumor and adjacent non-tumor tissue in lung cancer. TCRdb called the multiplex PCR reads again in MiXCR, with one record for every CDR3 protein. Among roughly 48,000 distinct CDR3 sequences, 64% were seen once, and the ten largest hold approximately 30%. The sequenced material came from distant non-tumor lung tissue. These receptors were collected from a woman in her seventies with non-small cell lung cancer. Both conserved end residues are part of each CDR3. Fields, in order: J gene, V gene, CDR3 protein.

TRBJ2-3	TRBV2	CASKNREEFYTDTQYF
TRBJ2-7	TRBV5-1	CASSLGSGSSYEQYF
TRBJ2-7	TRBV11-1	CAGSDVRRSSYEHYF
TRBJ2-1	TRBV7-9	CASSSEAEINEQFF
TRBJ1-1	TRBV6-5	CASGKNLNTEASF
TRBJ2-3	TRBV10-1	CASSESWANTDTQYF
TRBJ1-4	TRBV10-2	CASRDTRGRYEKLFF
TRBJ1-1	TRBV12-3/TRBV12-4	CASTLWHSPCQAFF
TRBJ1-1	TRBV28	CASGQGGPNTEAFF
TRBJ1-1	TRBV6-1	CASARRGSEAFF
TRBJ2-7	TRBV4-2	CASNQAEAEQYF
TRBJ1-2	TRBV6-5	CACSRTGNYGYTF
TRBJ2-5	TRBV7-9	CASSRGWAGETQYF
TRBJ2-7	TRBV20-1	CSARVPSSSYEQYF
TRBJ2-5	TRBV6-5	CASRYSLGEGEETQYF
TRBJ2-7	TRBV29-1	CSIKRDTPYEQYF
TRBJ2-3	TRBV12-3/TRBV12-4	CASSLASGVGDTQYF
TRBJ2-3	TRBV11-2	CASNVDVLGRDTQYF
TRBJ1-3	TRBV29-1	CSARGSGNTIYF
TRBJ2-7	TRBV12-3/TRBV12-4	CTSSHRWEAGVHYEQYF
TRBJ1-2	TRBV14	CASSQDRVGTIFYGYIF
TRBJ2-1	TRBV5-6	CASSSLGGRDYNEQFF
TRBJ1-3	TRBV7-9	CASSFNRAGITIYF
TRBJ2-5	TRBV7-6	CASSSNTGPQETQYF
TRBJ2-1	TRBV29-1	CSVRTDNEQFF
TRBJ1-1	TRBV29-1	CSVEGRAGNTEAFF
TRBJ2-7	TRBV20-1	CSASPVRQGAYEQYF
TRBJ2-5	TRBV29-1	CSRREGSRPQETQYF
TRBJ1-4	TRBV5-5	CASSRGQGNEKLFF
TRBJ1-5	TRBV6-1	CASSDAAMVGQPQHF
TRBJ2-7	TRBV4-2	CASSQDQTSGSNEQYF
TRBJ2-4	TRBV4-1	CASSQAGGSSEGNIQYF
TRBJ2-5	TRBV10-2	CASSESGVGETQYF
TRBJ2-2	TRBV12-3/TRBV12-4	CASRPLLTNTGELFF
TRBJ1-1	TRBV5-1	CARSTRDGDFMNTEAFF
TRBJ2-3	TRBV6-6	CASSYSVPEFTDTQYF
TRBJ1-1	TRBV6-6	CAGSYLQGAEVTETFF
TRBJ2-6	TRBV6-5	CAGKPPGANVLTF
TRBJ2-6	TRBV5-5	CASSAGFSGANVLTF
TRBJ2-1	TRBV9	CASSVARSGWSSYNEQFF
TRBJ2-7	TRBV5-5	CANGYTSASVYEQHF
TRBJ2-7	TRBV6-5	CASLRDRSPSYEQYF
TRBJ1-2	TRBV11-1	CASCHSGVAYGYTF
TRBJ2-1	TRBV29-1	CSVDWEGTYNEQFF
TRBJ1-2	TRBV29-1	CSGILGSVGGPQGGYTF
TRBJ1-2	TRBV12-3/TRBV12-4	CASSFFTGAYYGYTF
TRBJ2-1	TRBV5-1	CASSSGTRTWDEQFF
TRBJ2-7	TRBV16	CASSQESGEQYF
TRBJ2-5	TRBV4-2	CASSQVRERGTQYF
TRBJ1-6	TRBV28	CASISAGQNAYNSSLHF
TRBJ1-3	TRBV20-1	CSASRSIVGNTIYF
-	TRBV20-1	CSAQTGRGGQPQYF
TRBJ2-1	TRBV5-1	CTSTPDGFGEQFF
TRBJ2-5	TRBV5-6	CASSGGGGRTQYF